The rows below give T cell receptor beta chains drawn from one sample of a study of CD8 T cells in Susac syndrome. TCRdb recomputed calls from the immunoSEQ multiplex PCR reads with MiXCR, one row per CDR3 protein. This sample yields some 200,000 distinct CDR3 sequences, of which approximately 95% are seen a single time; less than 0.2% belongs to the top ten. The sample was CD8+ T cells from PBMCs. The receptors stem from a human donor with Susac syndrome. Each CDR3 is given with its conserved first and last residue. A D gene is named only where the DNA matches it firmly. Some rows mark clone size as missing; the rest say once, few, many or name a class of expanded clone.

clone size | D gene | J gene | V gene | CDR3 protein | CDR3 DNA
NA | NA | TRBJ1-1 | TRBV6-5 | CASGATDNTEAFF | TGTGCCAGCGGTGCGACAGACAACACTGAAGCTTTCTTT
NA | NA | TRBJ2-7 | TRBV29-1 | CSVEDAPGVSGEQYF | TGCAGCGTTGAAGATGCTCCAGGGGTGTCAGGCGAGCAGTACTTC
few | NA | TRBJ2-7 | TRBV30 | CAWSVTSLEQYF | TGTGCCTGGAGTGTAACGTCTTTAGAGCAGTACTTC
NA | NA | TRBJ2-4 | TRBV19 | CASSISLLNIQYF | TGTGCCAGTAGTATTTCACTACTAAACATTCAGTACTTC
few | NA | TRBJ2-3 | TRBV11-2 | CASSFVDTQYF | TGTGCCAGCAGCTTTGTAGATACGCAGTATTTT
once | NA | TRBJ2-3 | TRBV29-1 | CSADDTYTDTQYF | TGCAGCGCCGACGACACCTACACAGATACGCAGTATTTT
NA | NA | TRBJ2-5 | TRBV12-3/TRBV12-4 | CASSPSSQETQYF | TGTGCCAGCAGCCCTTCATCCCAAGAGACCCAGTACTTC
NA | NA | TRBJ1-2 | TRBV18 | CASSPEDQSGYTF | TGTGCCAGCTCACCGGAGGATCAGTCTGGCTACACCTTC
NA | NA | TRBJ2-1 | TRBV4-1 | CASSLREPGEQFF | TGCGCCAGCAGCCTCAGGGAGCCAGGGGAGCAGTTCTTC
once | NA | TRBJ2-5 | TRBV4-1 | CASSDQGLQETQYF | TGCGCCAGCAGCGATCAGGGGCTCCAAGAGACCCAGTACTTC
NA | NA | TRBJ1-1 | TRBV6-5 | CASSTGYTEAFF | TGTGCCAGCAGTACAGGGTACACTGAAGCTTTCTTT
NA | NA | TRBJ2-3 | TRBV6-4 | CASSEWVSTTDTQYF | TGTGCCAGCAGTGAGTGGGTGTCAACCACAGATACGCAGTATTTT
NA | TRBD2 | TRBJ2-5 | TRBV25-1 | CASSEWEGLGETQYF | TGTGCCAGCAGTGAATGGGAGGGGTTGGGAGAGACCCAGTACTTC
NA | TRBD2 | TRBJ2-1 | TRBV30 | CAWNPAGGDEQFF | TGTGCCTGGAATCCAGCGGGGGGCGATGAGCAGTTCTTC
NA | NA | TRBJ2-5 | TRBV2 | CASSPVLERQETQYF | TGTGCCAGCAGCCCTGTGCTGGAGCGGCAAGAGACCCAGTACTTC
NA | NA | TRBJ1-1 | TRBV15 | CATSPTWNTEAFF | TGTGCCACCAGCCCGACTTGGAACACTGAAGCTTTCTTT
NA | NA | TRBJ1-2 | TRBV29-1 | CSVEERGETPNYGYTF | TGCAGCGTTGAAGAACGGGGGGAAACACCTAACTATGGCTACACCTTC
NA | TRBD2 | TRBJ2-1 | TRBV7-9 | CASSFSGTSVGEQFF | TGTGCCAGCAGCTTCTCCGGGACTAGCGTCGGTGAGCAGTTCTTC
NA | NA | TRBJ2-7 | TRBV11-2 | CASAGSDEQYF | TGTGCCAGTGCAGGTAGCGACGAGCAGTACTTC
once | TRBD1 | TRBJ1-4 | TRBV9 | CASSVDGTGVEKLFF | TGTGCCAGCAGCGTAGATGGGACAGGGGTTGAAAAACTGTTTTTT
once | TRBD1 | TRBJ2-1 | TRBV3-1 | CASSQSTGQGYYNEQFF | TGTGCCAGCAGCCAATCGACAGGACAGGGGTACTACAATGAGCAGTTCTTC
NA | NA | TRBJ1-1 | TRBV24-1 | CATSWAARMNTEAFF | TGTGCCACCAGTTGGGCTGCCCGGATGAACACTGAAGCTTTCTTT
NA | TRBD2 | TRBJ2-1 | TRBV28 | CASSTLRVVAGGNEQFF | TGTGCCAGCAGTACTTTAAGGGTGGTAGCGGGTGGCAATGAGCAGTTCTTC
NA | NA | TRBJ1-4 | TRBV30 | CALQQGMNEKLFF | TGTGCCTTACAACAGGGAATGAATGAAAAACTGTTTTTT
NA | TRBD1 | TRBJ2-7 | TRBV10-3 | CAISESPGQGAASCLGLAQYEQYF | TGTGCCATCAGTGAGTCCCCGGGACAGGGGGCCGCCAGCTGTTTGGGACTAGCGCAATACGAGCAGTACTTC
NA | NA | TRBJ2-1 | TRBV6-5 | CASSPHMASNEQFF | TGTGCCAGCAGTCCACATATGGCGTCCAATGAGCAGTTCTTC
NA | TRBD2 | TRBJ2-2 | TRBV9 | CASSAAGLGEAGELFF | TGTGCCAGCAGCGCCGCTGGACTAGGCGAGGCCGGGGAGCTGTTTTTT
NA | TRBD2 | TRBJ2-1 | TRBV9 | CASSAKGLAGNEQFF | TGTGCCAGCAGCGCCAAAGGACTAGCGGGAAATGAGCAGTTCTTC
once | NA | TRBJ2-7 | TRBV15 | CATSRDPSIRATYEQYF | TGTGCCACCAGCAGAGATCCTAGTATAAGGGCAACCTACGAGCAGTACTTC
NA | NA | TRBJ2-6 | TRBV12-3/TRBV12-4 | CASSLDENGANVLTF | TGTGCCAGCAGTCTGGACGAAAATGGGGCCAACGTCCTGACTTTC
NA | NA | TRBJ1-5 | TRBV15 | CATSRDVGGNNQPQHF | TGTGCCACCAGCAGAGATGTTGGAGGAAACAATCAGCCCCAGCATTTT
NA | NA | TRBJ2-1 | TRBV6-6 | CASSHFTRVGYNEQFF | TGTGCCAGCAGTCACTTTACTCGGGTGGGCTACAATGAGCAGTTCTTC
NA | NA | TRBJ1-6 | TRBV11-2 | CASSLLQQRINSPLHF | TGTGCCAGCAGCTTATTACAACAGAGAATTAATTCACCCCTCCACTTT
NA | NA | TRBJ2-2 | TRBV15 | CATSARLPGELFF | TGTGCCACCAGCGCTCGCCTGCCCGGGGAGCTGTTTTTT
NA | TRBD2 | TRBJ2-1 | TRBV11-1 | CASSFGGSGYNEQFF | TGTGCCAGCAGCTTCGGCGGGAGCGGGTACAATGAGCAGTTCTTC
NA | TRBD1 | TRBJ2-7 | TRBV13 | CASSVSGQGTLEQYF | TGTGCCAGCAGCGTATCGGGACAGGGGACGCTCGAGCAGTACTTC
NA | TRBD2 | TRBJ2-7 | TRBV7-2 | CASSLLAGGGEQYF | TGTGCCAGCAGCTTACTAGCGGGAGGAGGGGAGCAGTACTTC
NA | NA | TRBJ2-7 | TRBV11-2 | CASSFRAIYEQYF | TGTGCCAGCAGCTTTCGGGCAATATACGAGCAGTACTTC
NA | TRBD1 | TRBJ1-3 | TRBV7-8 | CASSQDRVEDTIYF | TGTGCCAGCAGCCAGGACAGGGTTGAAGACACCATATATTTT
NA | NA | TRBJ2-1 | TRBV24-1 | CATSDELNLRFF | TGTGCCACCAGTGACGAATTAAATTTGCGGTTCTTC
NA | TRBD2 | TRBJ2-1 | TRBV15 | CATSGISGLANRNEQFF | TGTGCCACCAGCGGCATATCCGGACTAGCGAATCGAAATGAGCAGTTCTTC
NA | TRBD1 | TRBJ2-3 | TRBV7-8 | CASSSTGLGKDTQYF | TGTGCCAGCAGCTCGACAGGGTTGGGTAAAGATACGCAGTATTTT
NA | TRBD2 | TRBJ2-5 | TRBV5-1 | CASSLPRTSGGAYQETQYF | TGCGCCAGCAGCTTACCCCGGACTAGCGGGGGCGCGTACCAAGAGACCCAGTACTTC
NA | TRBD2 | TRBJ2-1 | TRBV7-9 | CASSFGQGAGVGYNEQFF | TGTGCCAGCAGCTTCGGACAAGGAGCGGGAGTGGGGTACAATGAGCAGTTCTTC
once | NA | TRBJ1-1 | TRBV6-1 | CASRMGRWAPIADIEAFF | TGTGCCAGCAGGATGGGGCGCTGGGCCCCAATCGCCGACATTGAAGCTTTCTTT